The 27 T cell receptor beta chains in this list originate from one sample, sequenced in a study of kidney transplant recipient with SARS-CoV-2 infection. TCRdb independently ran MiXCR on the reads; one entry per CDR3 protein. This sample carries roughly 250,000 distinct CDR3 sequences, under 35% of them seen once, and the ten largest clones take almost 7.5%. This sample comprised a blood sample, obtained at baseline and between days 110 and 120 from a kidney transplant recipient. These receptors all stem from a young adult male patient who had COVID-19 and was a kidney transplant recipient. Some T cells may be provided by the graft donor.

In the case of this clonotype: This may stem from a read error, because a much larger clone lies one nucleotide away. This chain joins TRBV4-3 and TRBJ2-4; 8 nucleotides agree with TRBD1. The CDR3 has 14 amino acids. CDR1 is LGHNA, CDR2 YSLEER, per germline. The CDR3 DNA reads as TGCGCCAGCAGCCAAGAAGGACAGGGTGGCGAGCAGCACTTC. Translation: CASSQEGQGGEQHF.

On this clonotype: One base away lies a much larger clone, so this may be a sequencing read error. J is TRBJ1-2 and V is TRBV19; D ambiguous. V was pared by 7 bases and J by 3 bases, with 15 bases between. The CDR3 length is 14 residues. Germline lookup yields CDR1 LNHDA and CDR2 SQIVND (reference sequence). CDR3 sequence (DNA): TGTGCCAGTAATTCGGGCACCTTCTACTATGGCTACACCTTC. This encodes CASNSGTFYYGYTF.

On this clonotype: Being one base from a much bigger clone, this may be a read error. This CDR3 is CASSQKRTSTDTQYF. The DNA for the CDR3 is TGTGCCAGCAGCCAAAAGAGGACTAGCACAGATACGCAGTATTTT. The chain employs TRBV4-2 and TRBJ2-3; D might be TRBD2 (5 bases). Trimming took 2 bases from V and 0 from J, leaving 9 bases between them. Germline V CDR1 and CDR2: LGHNA, YNFKEQ. The CDR3 runs 15 residues.

This clonotype was observed a few times. This clone may be a read error of a much larger clone one base away. The chain joins TRBV9 to TRBJ1-5, with D uncertain. Germline-derived CDR1 and CDR2 are SGDLS and YYNGEE. The CDR3 sequence is 14 residues long. In DNA form, the CDR3 reads TGTGCCAGCAGCGTAGGAATCAGTAATCGGCCCCAGCATTTT. Its protein is CASSVGISNRPQHF.

This clonotype occurred many times. The CDR3 nucleotides are TGTGCCACTAGCGGGGGGTGGGCAGATACGCAGTATTTT. Residues: CATSGGWADTQYF. The chain uses TRBV24-1 and TRBJ2-3, with 10 bases that match TRBD2. The CDR3 contains 13 residues. In germline, CDR1 is KGHDR, CDR2 SFDVKD. With V trimmed by 10 bases and J by 4 bases, 4 bases remained unmatched.

This clonotype was seen many times. The rearrangement links TRBV6-2 or TRBV6-3 to TRBJ2-2, with D perhaps matching TRBD1 (5 bases). Germline assignment: CDR1 MNHEY and CDR2 SVGEGT. This CDR3 spans 13 amino acids. The germline V and J ends were trimmed by 10 bases and 6 bases, with 15 bases remaining between them. CDR3 sequence (DNA): TGTGCCACCATGGACATAAGGGCCGGGGAGCTGTTTTTT. Residues: CATMDIRAGELFF.

This clonotype was counted at least ten times. The rearrangement uses TRBV7-2 and TRBJ1-2; no clear D gene. Trimming shortened V by 5 bases and J by 4 bases, and 23 bases separated the two germline ends. The germline V gene encodes CDR1 SGHTA and CDR2 FQGNSA. CDR3 length equals 17 residues. The CDR3 here is CASSLYYRDGKTYGYTF. DNA for the CDR3: TGTGCCAGCAGCCTTTATTACAGAGACGGAAAGACCTATGGCTACACCTTC.

Details on this clonotype: This may stem from a read error, because a much larger clone lies one nucleotide away. The V gene is TRBV28, the J gene TRBJ2-3; the D gene is possibly TRBD2 (7 bases). Deletions cut 5 bases from V and 2 bases from J, with 17 bases between. The CDR3 runs to 16 residues. Germline V CDR1 and CDR2: MDHEN, SYDVKM. The CDR3 nucleotides read TGTGCCAGCAGTCTGGGGGCGGGAGTTTCCACAGATACGCAGTATTTT. Protein: CASSLGAGVSTDTQYF. Complete variable domain (other parts from reference TRBV28 and TRBJ2-3): DVKVTQSSRYLVKRTGEKVFLECVQDMDHENMFWYRQDPGLGLRLIYFSYDVKMKEKGDIPEGYSVSREKKERFSLILESASTNQTSMYLCASSLGAGVSTDTQYFGPGTRLTVL.

This clonotype was seen at least ten times. This sequence joins TRBV9 and TRBJ2-7; 14 bases align to TRBD2. Germline trimming cut 3 bases from V and 5 bases from J; bases unmatched to any gene: 10. The CDR3 is 17 amino acids. Per the germline V gene, CDR1 is SGDLS and CDR2 is YYNGEE. The CDR3 loop reads CASSARLAGGPPDEQYF. The DNA for the CDR3 is TGTGCCAGCAGCGCCCGACTAGCGGGGGGGCCTCCCGACGAGCAGTACTTC.

In regard to this clonotype: This may be a read error: a much more frequent sequence differs by one nucleotide. The chain is built from TRBV6-2 or TRBV6-3 and TRBJ2-4, with D perhaps TRBD2 (6 bases). Germline values: CDR1 MNHEY, CDR2 SVGEGT. V was cut by 7 bases and J by 1 base, with 20 bases left in between. The CDR3 spans 17 residues. The CDR3 DNA is TGTGCCAGCACCCACACCCGGGGGTACGTTGCCAAAAACATTCAGTACTTC. Its protein is CASTHTRGYVAKNIQYF.

About this clonotype: A much larger clone lies one base from this, so it may be a read error. The rearrangement joins TRBV5-1 to TRBJ1-2; D is uncertain. Trimming took 7 bases from V and 4 from J, leaving 23 bases between them. The CDR3 totals 16 residues. Germline V lookup: CDR1 SGHRS, CDR2 YFSETQ. The CDR3 sequence: CASGSASVRKTYGYTF. In nucleotides, the CDR3 is TGCGCCAGCGGGAGCGCATCGGTTCGAAAGACCTATGGCTACACCTTC.

The chain carries TRBV9 and TRBJ2-7; TRBD2 aligns across 7 bases. This CDR3 contains 16 residues. V trimming: 0 bases; J trimming: 6 bases; junction bases outside the gene matches: 12. Germline V gene sequence: CDR1 SGDLS, CDR2 YYNGEE. The CDR3 DNA is TGTGCCAGCAGCGTAGACGGGGCGGGAGAAGAACGCGAGCAGTACTTC. Residues: CASSVDGAGEEREQYF.

This clonotype has at least ten counts. J is TRBJ1-2 and V is TRBV28; TRBD1 matches at 12 bases. Germline CDR1 and CDR2: MDHEN and SYDVKM. This CDR3 region has 14 residues. V was clipped by 3 bases and J by 8 bases; unmatched bases: 4. CDR3 coding DNA: TGTGCCAGCAGTTTTAGGGACAGGGGGCTAGGCTACACCTTC. Amino acids: CASSFRDRGLGYTF.

Remarks on this clonotype: A read error may produce the germline difference seen at one junction end. This chain connects TRBV6-5 to TRBJ2-7; D is tentatively TRBD1 or TRBD2 (6 bases each). Germline CDR1 and CDR2: MNHEY and SVGAGI. This CDR3 region has 16 residues. The CDR3 DNA sequence: TGTACCAGCAGAGGGGGACTCAGAGCGAGCTCCTACGAGCAGTACTTC. It encodes CTSRGGLRASSYEQYF.

On this clonotype: Germline and junction disagree at one end, which may indicate a read error. The V call is TRBV3-1, the J call TRBJ1-1; a weak D match, TRBD1 (5 bases). This CDR3 contains 17 residues. Germline assignment: CDR1 LGHDT and CDR2 YNNKEL (reference sequence). The CDR3 nucleotides are TGTGCCAGCAGCACCACAGGTCCCATTTCAATTCGCGCTGAAGCCTTCTTT. Translating it yields CASSTTGPISIRAEAFF.

Comments on this clonotype: A clone one base away is much larger, so this may be a read error. The chain joins TRBV20-1 to TRBJ2-6; possible D gene TRBD2, 6 bases. The CDR3 consists of 21 residues. V was clipped by 0 bases and J by 0 bases, with 24 bases between them. Germline V gives CDR1 DFQATT, CDR2 SNEGSKA (reference sequence). CDR3 DNA sequence: TGCAGTGCTAGAGATGGGTCCGGGCATAGCGGAACTCCCTCTGGGGCCAACGTCCTGACTTTC. It translates to CSARDGSGHSGTPSGANVLTF.

As for this clonotype: Mismatch with germline at one junction end may stem from a read error. The V and J genes are TRBV9 and TRBJ2-2; 11 nucleotides agree with TRBD2. The CDR3 is 16 residues long. In germline, CDR1 is SGDLS, CDR2 YYNGEE. The CDR3 DNA follows: TGTGCCAGCGGCGTCCAAGCAACTAGCGGGGGCGGGGAGCTGTTTTTT. Its translation: CASGVQATSGGGELFF.

In this sample, this clonotype turned up many times. V gene TRBV7-9 combines with J gene TRBJ1-1, with D possibly being TRBD1 (5 bases). The CDR3 sequence is 14 residues long. Germline V gives CDR1 SEHNR, CDR2 FQNEAQ (reference sequence). V was cut by 4 bases and J by 5 bases, with 14 bases left in between. The CDR3, as DNA: TGTGCCAGCAGCTCCCAATCCGGGGGGACTGAAGCTTTCTTT. Encoded protein: CASSSQSGGTEAFF.

On this clonotype itself: Since a much larger clone is just one base distant, this may be a read error. The V call is TRBV6-2 or TRBV6-3, the J call TRBJ1-4; a possible D gene is TRBD1 (6 bases). The CDR3 covers 15 residues. CDR1 MNHEY and CDR2 SVGEGT come from the germline V gene. The CDR3 loop is CASSLPGVLRENLFF. As DNA, the CDR3 is TGTGCCAGCAGTCTACCAGGGGTGCTTCGGGAAAATCTGTTTTTT.

Points on this clonotype: A much bigger clone sits one base away, suggesting this may be a read error. The gene calls are TRBV7-9 and TRBJ2-2; 7 nucleotides align to TRBD2. The CDR3 is 15 residues long. Germline assignment: CDR1 SEHNR and CDR2 FQNEAQ (reference sequence). Here the CDR3 DNA reads TGTGCCAGCAGCCCCGCCGGGCTGGGAGGCGGGGGGCTGTTTTTT. Translation gives CASSPAGLGGGGLFF. The full variable domain, in which reference TRBV7-9 and TRBJ2-2 provide the parts outside the CDR3, is DTGVSQNPRHKITKRGQNVTFRCDPISEHNRLYWYRQTLGQGPEFLTYFQNEAQLEKSRLLSDRFSAERPKGSFSTLEIQRTEQGDSAMYLCASSPAGLGGGGLFFGEGSRLTVL.

This clonotype has only a few counts. The chain has TRBV6-5 and TRBJ2-1, with D perhaps TRBD1 (6 bases). The germline gives CDR1 MNHEY, CDR2 SVGAGI. The CDR3 consists of 15 residues. Trimming removed 0 bases at V and 1 base at J, with 7 bases between. This chain's CDR3 is CASSYSQGSYNEQFF. The CDR3 coding sequence is TGTGCCAGCAGTTACTCACAGGGATCCTACAATGAGCAGTTCTTC.

There are many counts of this clonotype. The chain combines TRBV7-9 with TRBJ2-4; D gene uncertain. The ends were cut back, 3 bases at V and 8 bases at J, with 8 bases in the middle. CDR3 size: 12 residues. Germline lookup yields CDR1 SEHNR and CDR2 FQNEAQ (reference sequence). CDR3 coding DNA: TGTGCCAGCAGCTTTAACAGCTACATTCAGTACTTC. Translated, it gives CASSFNSYIQYF. The full variable domain, rest sourced from reference TRBV7-9 and TRBJ2-4, is DTGVSQNPRHKITKRGQNVTFRCDPISEHNRLYWYRQTLGQGPEFLTYFQNEAQLEKSRLLSDRFSAERPKGSFSTLEIQRTEQGDSAMYLCASSFNSYIQYFGAGTRLSVL.

The table lists this clonotype with many counts. The J gene is TRBJ1-2, the V gene TRBV4-3, with D unclear. CDR1 LGHNA and CDR2 YSLEER come from the germline V gene. This CDR3 comprises 17 residues. V lost 7 bases and J 4 bases, leaving 25 bases between the germline ends. This CDR3 is CASNRLVGRRKTYGYTF. The CDR3, as DNA: TGCGCCAGCAACCGCCTGGTAGGACGTCGAAAGACCTATGGCTACACCTTC.

To note about this clonotype: A much larger clonotype is one base distant, so this may be a read error. The CDR3 sequence is CASSHGGNTTYF. In nucleotides, the CDR3 is TGTGCCTCCTCTCACGGGGGAAACACCACATATTTT. The rearrangement links TRBV30 to TRBJ1-3; a weak D match, TRBD1 (5 bases). Germline loops: CDR1 GTSNPN, CDR2 SVGIG (reference sequence). The CDR3 runs 12 residues.

The sample holds many counts of this clonotype. The chain joins TRBV19 to TRBJ2-1, with 9 bases lining up with TRBD1. The germline gives CDR1 LNHDA, CDR2 SQIVND (reference sequence). The CDR3 covers 14 residues. V lost 7 bases and J lost 7; bases outside the gene matches: 8. Here the CDR3 reads CASTLDRGGNEQFF. The CDR3, as DNA: TGTGCCAGTACCCTAGACAGGGGGGGGAATGAGCAGTTCTTC.

This clonotype has a count of ten or more. The chain couples TRBV12-5 to TRBJ1-2; D perhaps matches TRBD1 (5 bases). Germline V gene sequence: CDR1 LGHNT, CDR2 FRNRAP. The CDR3 consists of 17 residues. Trimming cost V 5 bases and J 4 bases, with 23 bases left between them. CDR3 protein: CASGIFVLQGKTYGYTF. In nucleotides, the CDR3 is TGTGCTAGTGGTATATTCGTTTTGCAGGGAAAGACCTATGGCTACACCTTC.

Regarding this clonotype: This may come from a read error, since a much larger clone is one base off. Here the CDR3 omits its conserved ending phenylalanine or tryptophan, so a read error is the likely source. The chain employs TRBV4-1 and TRBJ1-2; 10 nucleotides match TRBD1. J was trimmed by 5 bases and V by 5 bases; bases with no gene match: 11. Germline-derived CDR1 and CDR2 are MGHRA and YSYEKL. This CDR3 region has 16 residues. The CDR3 DNA reads TGCGCCAGCAGCTCTGACAGGGGGCGGCAGACTTATGGCTACACCCTC. Its protein product is CASSSDRGRQTYGYTL.